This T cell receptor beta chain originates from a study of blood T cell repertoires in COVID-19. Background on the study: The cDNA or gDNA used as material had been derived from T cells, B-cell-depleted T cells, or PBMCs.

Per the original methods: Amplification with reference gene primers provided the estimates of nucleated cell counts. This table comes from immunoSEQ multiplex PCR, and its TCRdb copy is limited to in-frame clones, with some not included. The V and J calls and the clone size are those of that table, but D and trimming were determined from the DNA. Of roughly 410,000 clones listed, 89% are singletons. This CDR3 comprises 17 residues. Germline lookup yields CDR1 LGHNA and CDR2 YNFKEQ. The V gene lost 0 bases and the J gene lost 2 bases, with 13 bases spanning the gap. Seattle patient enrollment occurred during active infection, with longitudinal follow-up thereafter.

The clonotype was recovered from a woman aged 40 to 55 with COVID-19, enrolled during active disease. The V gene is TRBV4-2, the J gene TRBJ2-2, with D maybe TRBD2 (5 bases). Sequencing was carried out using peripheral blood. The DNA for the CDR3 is TGTGCCAGCAGCCAAGATTTAGGGAGATCTAACACCGGGGAGCTGTTTTTT. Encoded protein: CASSQDLGRSNTGELFF.